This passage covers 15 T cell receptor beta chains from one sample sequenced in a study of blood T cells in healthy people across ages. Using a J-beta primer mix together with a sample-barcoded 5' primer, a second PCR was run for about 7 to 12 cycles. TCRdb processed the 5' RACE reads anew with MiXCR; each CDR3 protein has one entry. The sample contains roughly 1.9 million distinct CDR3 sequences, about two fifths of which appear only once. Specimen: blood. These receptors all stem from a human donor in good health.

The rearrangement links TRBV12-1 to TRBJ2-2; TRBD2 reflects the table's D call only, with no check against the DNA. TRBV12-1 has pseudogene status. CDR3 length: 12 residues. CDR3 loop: CASTLGGGELFF. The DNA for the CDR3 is TGTGCCAGCACCTTGGGAGGGGGGGAGCTGTTTTTT.

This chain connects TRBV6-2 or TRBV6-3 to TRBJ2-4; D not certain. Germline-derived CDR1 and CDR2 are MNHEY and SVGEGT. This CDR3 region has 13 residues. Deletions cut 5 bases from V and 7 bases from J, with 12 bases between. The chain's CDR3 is CASSSQASNIQYF. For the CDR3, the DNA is TGTGCCAGCAGTAGCCAGGCTTCGAACATTCAGTACTTC.

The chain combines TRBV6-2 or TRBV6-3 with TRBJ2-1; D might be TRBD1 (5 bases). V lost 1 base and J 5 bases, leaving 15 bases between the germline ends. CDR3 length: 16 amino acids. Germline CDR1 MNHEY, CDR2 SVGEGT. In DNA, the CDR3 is TGTGCCAGCAGTTACTGGGGCAGGGTGGCAAACAATGAGCAGTTCTTC. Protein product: CASSYWGRVANNEQFF.

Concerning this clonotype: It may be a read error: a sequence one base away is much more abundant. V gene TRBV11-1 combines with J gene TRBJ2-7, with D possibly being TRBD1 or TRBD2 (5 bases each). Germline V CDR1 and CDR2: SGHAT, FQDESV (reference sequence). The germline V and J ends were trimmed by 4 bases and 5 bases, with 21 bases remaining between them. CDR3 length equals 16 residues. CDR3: CASSSYLRDGHHEQYF. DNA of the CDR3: TGTGCCAGCAGCTCTTACCTCCGGGACGGCCACCACGAGCAGTACTTC.

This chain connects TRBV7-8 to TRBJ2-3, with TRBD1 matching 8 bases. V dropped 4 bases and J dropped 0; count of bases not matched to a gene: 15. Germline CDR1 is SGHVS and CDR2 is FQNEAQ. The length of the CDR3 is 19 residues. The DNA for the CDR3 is TGTGCCAGCAGCTCCCTGGGGACAGGTCTCCTTATAAGCACAGATACGCAGTATTTT. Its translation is CASSSLGTGLLISTDTQYF. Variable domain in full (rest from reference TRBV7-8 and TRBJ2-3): GAGVSQSPRYKVAKRGQDVALRCDPISGHVSLFWYQQALGQGPEFLTYFQNEAQLDKSGLPSDRFFAERPEGSVSTLKIQRTQQEDSAVYLCASSSLGTGLLISTDTQYFGPGTRLTVL.

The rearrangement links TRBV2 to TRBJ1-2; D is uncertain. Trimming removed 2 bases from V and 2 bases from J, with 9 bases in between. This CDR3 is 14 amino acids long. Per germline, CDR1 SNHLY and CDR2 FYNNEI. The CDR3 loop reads CASSEHPKNYGYTF. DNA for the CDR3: TGTGCCAGCAGTGAACATCCGAAGAACTATGGCTACACCTTC.

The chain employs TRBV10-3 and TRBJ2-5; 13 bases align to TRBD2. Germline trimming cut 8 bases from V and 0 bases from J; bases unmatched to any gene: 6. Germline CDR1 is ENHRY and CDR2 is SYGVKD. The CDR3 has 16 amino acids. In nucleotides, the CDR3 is TGTGCCATCTCACCCACTAGCGGGGGGGACCAAGAGACCCAGTACTTC. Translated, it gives CAISPTSGGDQETQYF.

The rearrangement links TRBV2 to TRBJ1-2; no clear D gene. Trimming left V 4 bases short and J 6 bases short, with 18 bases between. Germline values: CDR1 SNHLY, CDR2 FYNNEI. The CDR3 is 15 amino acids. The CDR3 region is CASSARIESTDGYTF. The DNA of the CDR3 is TGTGCCAGCAGTGCGAGAATAGAGAGTACGGATGGCTACACCTTC. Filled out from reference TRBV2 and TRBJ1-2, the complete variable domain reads EPEVTQTPSHQVTQMGQEVILRCVPISNHLYFYWYRQILGQKVEFLVSFYNNEISEKSEIFDDQFSVERPDGSNFTLKIRSTKLEDSAMYFCASSARIESTDGYTFGSGTRLTVV.

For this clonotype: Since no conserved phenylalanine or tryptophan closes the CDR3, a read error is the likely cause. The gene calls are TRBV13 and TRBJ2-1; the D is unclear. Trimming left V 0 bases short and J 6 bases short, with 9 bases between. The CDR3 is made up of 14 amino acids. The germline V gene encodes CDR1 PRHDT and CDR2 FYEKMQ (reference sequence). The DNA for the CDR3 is TGTGCCAGCAGCTTAGGGGACCGGACCAATGAGCAGTTCGTC. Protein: CASSLGDRTNEQFV.

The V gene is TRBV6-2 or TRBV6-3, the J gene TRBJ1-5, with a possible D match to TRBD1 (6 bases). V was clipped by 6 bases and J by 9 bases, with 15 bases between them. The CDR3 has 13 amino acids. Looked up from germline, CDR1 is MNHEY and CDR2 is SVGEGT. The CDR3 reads CASSQDRLGPQHF. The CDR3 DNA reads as TGTGCCAGCAGCCAAGACAGGTTAGGGCCCCAGCATTTT.

CDR3 residues: CASFGGVGYGYTF. CDR3 sequence (DNA): TGTGCCAGCTTCGGTGGGGTCGGATATGGCTACACCTTC. The chain links TRBV6-5 to TRBJ1-2; D is unresolved. From germline, CDR1 is MNHEY and CDR2 SVGAGI. The V end was cut by 8 bases, the J end by 5 bases, with 15 bases between. There are 13 residues in the CDR3.

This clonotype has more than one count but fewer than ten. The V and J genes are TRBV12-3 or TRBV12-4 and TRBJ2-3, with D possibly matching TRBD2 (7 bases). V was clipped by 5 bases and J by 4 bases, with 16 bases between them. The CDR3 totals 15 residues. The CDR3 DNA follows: TGTGCCAGCAGTCTACTTGGGGGGGCCCCAGATACGCAGTATTTT. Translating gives CASSLLGGAPDTQYF.

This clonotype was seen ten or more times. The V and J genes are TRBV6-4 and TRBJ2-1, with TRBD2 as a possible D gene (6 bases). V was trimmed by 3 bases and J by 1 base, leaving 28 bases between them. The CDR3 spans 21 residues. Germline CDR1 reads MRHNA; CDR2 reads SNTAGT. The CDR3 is CASSESPPGGALSRSYNEQFF. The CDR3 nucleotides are TGTGCCAGCAGTGAATCCCCCCCTGGCGGGGCCCTTTCGCGGTCCTACAATGAGCAGTTCTTC.

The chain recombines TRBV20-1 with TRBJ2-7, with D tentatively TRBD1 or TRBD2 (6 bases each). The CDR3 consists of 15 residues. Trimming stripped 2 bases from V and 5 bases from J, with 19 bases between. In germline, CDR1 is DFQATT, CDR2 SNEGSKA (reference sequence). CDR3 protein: CSARTGDGGGHEQYF. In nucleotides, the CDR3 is TGCAGTGCTAGAACCGGGGACGGGGGCGGCCACGAGCAGTACTTC.

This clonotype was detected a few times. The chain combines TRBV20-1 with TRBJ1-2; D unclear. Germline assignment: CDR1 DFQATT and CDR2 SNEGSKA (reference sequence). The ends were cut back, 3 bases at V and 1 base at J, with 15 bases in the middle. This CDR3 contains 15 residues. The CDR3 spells CSASTHQADNYGYTF. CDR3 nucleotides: TGCAGTGCTAGTACCCACCAGGCGGATAACTATGGCTACACCTTC.